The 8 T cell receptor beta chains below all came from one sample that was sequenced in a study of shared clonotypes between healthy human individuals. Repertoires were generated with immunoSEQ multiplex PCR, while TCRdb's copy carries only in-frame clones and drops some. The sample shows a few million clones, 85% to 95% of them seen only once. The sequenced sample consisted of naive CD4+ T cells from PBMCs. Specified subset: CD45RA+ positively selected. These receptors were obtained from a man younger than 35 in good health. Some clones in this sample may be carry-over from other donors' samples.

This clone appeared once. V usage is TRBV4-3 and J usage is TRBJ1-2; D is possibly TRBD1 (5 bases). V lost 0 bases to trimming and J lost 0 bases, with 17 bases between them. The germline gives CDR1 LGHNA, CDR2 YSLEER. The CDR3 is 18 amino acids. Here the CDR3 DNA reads TGCGCCAGCAGCCAAGATCGGCAGGGACCCCTGGCTAACTATGGCTACACCTTC. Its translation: CASSQDRQGPLANYGYTF.

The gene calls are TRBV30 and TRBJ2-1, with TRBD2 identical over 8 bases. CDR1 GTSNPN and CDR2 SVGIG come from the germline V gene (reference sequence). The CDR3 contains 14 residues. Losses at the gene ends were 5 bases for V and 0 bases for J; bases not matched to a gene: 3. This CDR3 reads CAWGGTSSYNEQFF. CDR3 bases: TGTGCCTGGGGCGGGACTAGCTCCTACAATGAGCAGTTCTTC.

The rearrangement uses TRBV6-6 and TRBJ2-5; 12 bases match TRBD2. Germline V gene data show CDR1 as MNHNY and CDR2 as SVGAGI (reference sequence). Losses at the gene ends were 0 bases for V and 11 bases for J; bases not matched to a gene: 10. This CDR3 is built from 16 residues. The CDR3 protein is CASSYSTTSGSGEQYF. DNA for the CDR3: TGTGCCAGCAGTTACTCGACGACTAGCGGGAGTGGTGAGCAGTACTTC.

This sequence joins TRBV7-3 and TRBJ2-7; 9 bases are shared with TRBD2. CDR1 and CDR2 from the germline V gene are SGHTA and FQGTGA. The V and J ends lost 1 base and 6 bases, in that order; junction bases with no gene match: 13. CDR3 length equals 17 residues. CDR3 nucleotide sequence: TGTGCCAGCAGCTTAATCGCTAATTCGGCTAGCGGGGTCGAGCAGTACTTC. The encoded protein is CASSLIANSASGVEQYF. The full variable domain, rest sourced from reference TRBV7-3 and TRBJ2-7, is GAGVSQTPSNKVTEKGKYVELRCDPISGHTALYWYRQSLGQGPEFLIYFQGTGAADDSGLPNDRFFAVRPEGSVSTLKIQRTERGDSAVYLCASSLIANSASGVEQYFGPGTRLTVT.

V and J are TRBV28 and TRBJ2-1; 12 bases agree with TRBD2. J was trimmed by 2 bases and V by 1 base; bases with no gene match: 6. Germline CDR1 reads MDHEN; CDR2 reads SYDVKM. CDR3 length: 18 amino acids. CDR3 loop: CASSLFRTSGKAYNEQFF. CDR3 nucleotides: TGTGCCAGCAGTTTATTCCGGACTAGCGGGAAAGCCTACAATGAGCAGTTCTTC.

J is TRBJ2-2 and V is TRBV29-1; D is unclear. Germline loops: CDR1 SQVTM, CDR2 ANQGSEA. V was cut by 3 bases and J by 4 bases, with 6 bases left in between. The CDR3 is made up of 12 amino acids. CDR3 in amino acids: CSVDLSTGELFF. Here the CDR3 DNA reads TGCAGCGTTGATTTAAGCACCGGGGAGCTGTTTTTT.

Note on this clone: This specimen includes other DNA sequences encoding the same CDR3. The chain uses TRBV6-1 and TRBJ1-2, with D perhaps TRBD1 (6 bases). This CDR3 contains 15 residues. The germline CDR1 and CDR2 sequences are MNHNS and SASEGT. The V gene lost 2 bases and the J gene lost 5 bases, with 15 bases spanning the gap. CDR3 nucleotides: TGTGCCAGCAGTGAAACTGGACAGATTAATTATGGCTACACCTTC. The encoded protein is CASSETGQINYGYTF.

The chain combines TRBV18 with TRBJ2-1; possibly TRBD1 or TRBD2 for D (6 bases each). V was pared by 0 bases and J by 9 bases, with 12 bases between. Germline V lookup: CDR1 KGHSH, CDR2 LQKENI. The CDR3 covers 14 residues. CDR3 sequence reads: CASSPPGRTVEQFF. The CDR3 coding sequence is TGTGCCAGCTCACCACCGGGGAGGACAGTTGAGCAGTTCTTC. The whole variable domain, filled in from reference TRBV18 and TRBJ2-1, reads NAGVMQNPRHLVRRRGQEARLRCSPMKGHSHVYWYRQLPEEGLKFMVYLQKENIIDESGMPKERFSAEFPKEGPSILRIQQVVRGDSAAYFCASSPPGRTVEQFFGPGTRLTVL.